This T cell receptor (beta chain) originates from a study of T-cell reconstitution after alpha-beta-depleted transplantation in children. Trimming stripped 0 bases from V and 1 base from J, with 12 bases between. This CDR3 has 17 amino acids. Molecular barcoding with unique molecular identifiers was used for the TCRbeta library. MiXCR, applied by TCRdb to the PCR reads, yields one record per CDR3 protein. The table records some 600,000 distinct CDR3 sequences, around 17% of them present only once. This receptor was obtained from a human donor who donated a stem cell graft to a child with acute myeloid leukemia. The specimen comprised PBMCs from the stem cell graft donor, sampled from the stem cell graft. The chain couples TRBV12-3 or TRBV12-4 to TRBJ2-2; D tentatively fits TRBD1 or TRBD2 (6 bases each). DNA for the CDR3: TGTGCCAGCAGTTTAGCGTTACAGGGAGGGAACACCGGGGAGCTGTTTTTT. Its translation: CASSLALQGGNTGELFF.